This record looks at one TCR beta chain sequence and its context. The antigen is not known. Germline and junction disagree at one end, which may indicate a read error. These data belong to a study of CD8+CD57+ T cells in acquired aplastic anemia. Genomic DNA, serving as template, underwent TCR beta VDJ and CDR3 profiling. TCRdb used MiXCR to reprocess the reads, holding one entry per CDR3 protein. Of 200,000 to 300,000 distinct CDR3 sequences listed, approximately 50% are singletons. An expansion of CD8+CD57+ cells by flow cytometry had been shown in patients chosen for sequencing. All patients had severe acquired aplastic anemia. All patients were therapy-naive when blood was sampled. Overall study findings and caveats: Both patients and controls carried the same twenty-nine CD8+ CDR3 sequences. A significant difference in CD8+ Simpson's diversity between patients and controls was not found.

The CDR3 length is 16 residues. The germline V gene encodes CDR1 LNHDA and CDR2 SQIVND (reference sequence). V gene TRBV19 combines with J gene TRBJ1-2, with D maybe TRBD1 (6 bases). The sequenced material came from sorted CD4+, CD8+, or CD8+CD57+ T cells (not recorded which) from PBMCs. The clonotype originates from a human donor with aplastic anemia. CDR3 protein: CASSRGWGRGTDGYTF. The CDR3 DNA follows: TGCGCCAGCAGCCGGGGATGGGGCAGGGGAACAGATGGCTACACCTTC.